This T cell receptor (beta chain) was sequenced during a study of cytomegalovirus exposure and HLA in healthy donors. The overall study: In terms of ancestry, the Caucasian-associated cluster contained roughly 80% of the roughly 400 genotyped donors.

The PCR contained 60 Vbeta and 13 Jbeta primers. Profiled with immunoSEQ multiplex PCR; TCRdb holds only in-frame clones, not every one. The sample gives about 120,000 clones, approximately 80% of which show up once; around 2.9% is in the top ten. This clone was seen only once. Per the germline V gene, CDR1 is ENHRY and CDR2 is SYGVKD. V was pared by 6 bases and J by 6 bases, with 17 bases between. The CDR3 is 14 residues long. The sample was PBMCs. The clonotype comes from a woman aged 60-75 years in good health and CMV-seropositive. The chain links TRBV10-3 to TRBJ1-2, with D possibly being TRBD1 (6 bases). This chain's CDR3 is CAISNEPDSHGYTF. CDR3 DNA sequence: TGTGCCATCAGCAACGAGCCGGACAGCCATGGCTACACCTTC.